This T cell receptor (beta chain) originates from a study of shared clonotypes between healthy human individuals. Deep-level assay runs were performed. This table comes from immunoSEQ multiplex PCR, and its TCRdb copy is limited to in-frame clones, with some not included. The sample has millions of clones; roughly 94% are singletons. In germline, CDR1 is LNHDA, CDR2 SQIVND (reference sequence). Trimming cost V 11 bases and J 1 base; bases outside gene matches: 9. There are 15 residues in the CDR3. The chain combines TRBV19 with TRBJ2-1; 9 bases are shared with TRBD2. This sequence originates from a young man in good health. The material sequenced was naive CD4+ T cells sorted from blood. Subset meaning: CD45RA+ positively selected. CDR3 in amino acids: CASDEAGGSYNEQFF. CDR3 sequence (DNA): TGTGCCTCCGACGAGGCGGGAGGGTCCTACAATGAGCAGTTCTTC.